The present TCR beta chain was sequenced within a study of shared clonotypes between healthy human individuals. General observations from the study: Donors were few, which limited the genetic and exposure-history diversity represented. A reduction in generation probabilities was seen for non-shared clonotypes relative to those shared by all four donors. Researchers found naive subsets generally carried larger estimated richness than memory subsets.

The CDR3 loop spans 15 amino acids. V was clipped by 4 bases and J by 0 bases, with 13 bases between them. Germline loops: CDR1 SEHNR, CDR2 FQNEAQ (reference sequence). Positively selected for CCR7, the CD45RO-negative cells used as naive CD8 cells excluded terminally differentiated effector memory CD45RA+ cells. Samples underwent the assay at deep level. The table came from immunoSEQ multiplex PCR; TCRdb's copy has only in-frame clones and leaves some out. The sample lists a few hundred thousand clones; 95% to 96% were seen once. This clone was seen only once. Antigen: not known. The V gene is TRBV7-9, the J gene TRBJ2-7; the D gene is possibly TRBD1 (6 bases). The sample was naive CD8+ T cells sorted from blood. The receptor's source is a woman younger than 45 in good health. The CDR3 protein is CASSSRDRPSYEQYF. The CDR3 DNA is TGTGCCAGCAGCTCCCGAGACAGGCCCTCCTACGAGCAGTACTTC.